This T cell receptor (beta chain) was identified in a study of blood T cell repertoires in COVID-19. Sequencing was performed with immunoSEQ multiplex PCR; in TCRdb, only in-frame clones are kept and a portion is missing. The data hold under 250,000 clones, with 81% observed a single time. The source is a woman older than 75 with acute or convalescent COVID-19. The sequenced material came from peripheral blood.

The CDR3 bases are TGTGCCAGCAGTCCCGCGAACACCGGGGAGCTGTTTTTT. Translation: CASSPANTGELFF. The chain combines TRBV2 with TRBJ2-2; D ambiguous. There are 13 residues in the CDR3. Deletions cut 5 bases from V and 0 bases from J, with 4 bases between. Germline loops: CDR1 SNHLY, CDR2 FYNNEI.